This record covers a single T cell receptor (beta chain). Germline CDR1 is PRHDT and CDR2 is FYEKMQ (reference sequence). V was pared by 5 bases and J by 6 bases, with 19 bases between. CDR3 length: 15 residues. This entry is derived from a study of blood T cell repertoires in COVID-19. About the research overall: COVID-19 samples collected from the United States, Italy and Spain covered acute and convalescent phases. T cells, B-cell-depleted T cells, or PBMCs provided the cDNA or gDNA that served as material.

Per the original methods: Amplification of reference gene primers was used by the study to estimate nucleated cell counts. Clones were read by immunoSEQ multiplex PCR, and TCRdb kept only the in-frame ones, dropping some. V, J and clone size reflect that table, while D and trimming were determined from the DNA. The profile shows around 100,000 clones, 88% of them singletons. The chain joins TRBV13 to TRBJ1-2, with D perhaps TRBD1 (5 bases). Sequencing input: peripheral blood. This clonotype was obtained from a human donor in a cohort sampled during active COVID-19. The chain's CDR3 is CASSAVDMAEDGYTF. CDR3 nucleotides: TGTGCCAGCAGCGCAGTGGACATGGCCGAAGATGGCTACACCTTC. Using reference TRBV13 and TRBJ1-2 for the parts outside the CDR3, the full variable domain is AAGVIQSPRHLIKEKRETATLKCYPIPRHDTVYWYQQGPGQDPQFLISFYEKMQSDKGSIPDRFSAQQFSDYHSELNMSSLELGDSALYFCASSAVDMAEDGYTFGSGTRLTVV.